The 12 T cell receptor beta chains listed next were all sequenced from one sample in a study of blood T cell repertoires in COVID-19. Clones were sequenced by immunoSEQ multiplex PCR, and TCRdb holds only the in-frame ones, with some missing. Altogether a few hundred thousand clones are present, almost 90% being singletons, with the ten largest covering around 4.5%. The material sequenced was PBMCs or T cells enriched from blood (not recorded which). Receptors were obtained from a woman aged 18-30 years with acute COVID-19.

The V gene is TRBV6-5, the J gene TRBJ1-3; the D gene is possibly TRBD1 (5 bases). The CDR3 covers 12 residues. With 0 bases removed from V and 10 bases from J, the gap between germline ends came to 7 bases. Per the germline V gene, CDR1 is MNHEY and CDR2 is SVGAGI. In DNA form, the CDR3 reads TGTGCCAGCAGTTACTCGGACAAAACCATATATTTT. Protein: CASSYSDKTIYF.

CDR3 region: CASSSPHIGYTF. CDR3 in DNA: TGTGCCAGCAGCTCACCTCACATAGGCTACACCTTC. The chain carries TRBV7-9 and TRBJ1-2; D remains unclear. Germline CDR1 SEHNR, CDR2 FQNEAQ (reference sequence). Trimming removed 4 bases from V and 8 bases from J, with 11 bases in between. This CDR3 spans 12 amino acids.

This clone was detected only once. The chain is built from TRBV30 and TRBJ2-7; D is undetermined. Germline CDR1 is GTSNPN and CDR2 is SVGIG (reference sequence). V was trimmed by 1 base and J by 9 bases, leaving 25 bases between them. The CDR3 runs to 16 residues. The CDR3 protein is CAWSGNRNSQFPGQYF. In DNA, the CDR3 is TGTGCCTGGAGTGGGAATAGGAACAGTCAATTTCCCGGGCAGTACTTC.

The rearrangement uses TRBV10-3 and TRBJ2-1; 9 bases map to TRBD2. The CDR3 length is 16 residues. Unmatched junction bases numbered 12, after V lost 4 bases and J lost 8 bases. Per germline, CDR1 ENHRY and CDR2 SYGVKD. The DNA of the CDR3 is TGTGCCATCAGTGGGTGGGACAGCGGGAGGTCCCATGAGCAGTTCTTC. As protein: CAISGWDSGRSHEQFF.

The chain recombines TRBV30 with TRBJ2-5; D possibly corresponds to TRBD2 (6 bases). The CDR3 covers 14 residues. Germline V gene lookup returns CDR1 GTSNPN and CDR2 SVGIG (reference sequence). Trimming pared 0 bases from V and 1 base from J, leaving 9 bases between. This CDR3 reads CAWSVRGGQETQYF. The DNA of the CDR3 is TGTGCCTGGAGTGTAAGGGGAGGCCAAGAGACCCAGTACTTC.

The genes are TRBV19 and TRBJ2-5; TRBD2 matches 8 bases. V trimming: 7 bases; J trimming: 5 bases; junction bases outside the gene matches: 12. CDR3 length: 15 amino acids. From germline, CDR1 is LNHDA and CDR2 SQIVND (reference sequence). CDR3 protein: CASTPGTRGGETQYF. CDR3 nucleotide sequence: TGTGCCAGTACCCCGGGGACCCGGGGGGGGGAGACCCAGTACTTC. Full variable domain (remainder filled in from reference TRBV19 and TRBJ2-5): DGGITQSPKYLFRKEGQNVTLSCEQNLNHDAMYWYRQDPGQGLRLIYYSQIVNDFQKGDIAEGYSVSREKKESFPLTVTSAQKNPTAFYLCASTPGTRGGETQYFGPGTRLLVL.

The J gene is TRBJ1-2, the V gene TRBV29-1; no reliable D call. The CDR3 consists of 12 residues. Trimming cost V 4 bases and J 2 bases, with 8 bases left between them. Looked up from germline, CDR1 is SQVTM and CDR2 is ANQGSEA. This CDR3 reads CSVVGSNYGYTF. CDR3 bases: TGCAGCGTTGTGGGGAGCAACTATGGCTACACCTTC. Filled out from reference TRBV29-1 and TRBJ1-2, the complete variable domain reads SAVISQKPSRDICQRGTSLTIQCQVDSQVTMMFWYRQQPGQSLTLIATANQGSEATYESGFVIDKFPISRPNLTFSTLTVSNMSPEDSSIYLCSVVGSNYGYTFGSGTRLTVV.

This sequence joins TRBV10-3 and TRBJ2-3, with D possibly being TRBD2 (5 bases). Germline values: CDR1 ENHRY, CDR2 SYGVKD. The CDR3 covers 14 residues. Trimming removed 6 bases at V and 6 bases at J, with 16 bases between. The CDR3 region has the DNA TGTGCCATCAGACCCGGGATCTCCGGGGATACGCAGTATTTT. This codes for CAIRPGISGDTQYF.

The CDR3 sequence is CASSLRREGEQYF. DNA of the CDR3: TGTGCCAGCAGCTTAAGGCGGGAGGGCGAGCAGTACTTC. The chain couples TRBV11-3 to TRBJ2-7, with TRBD2 identical over 9 bases. Germline trimming cut 2 bases from V and 6 bases from J; bases unmatched to any gene: 2. Germline V gene sequence: CDR1 SGHNT, CDR2 YENEEA. This CDR3 region has 13 residues.

Here the CDR3 DNA reads TGTGCCAGCAGCCCCGACAGGAAGATAGCTAATGAAAAACTGTTTTTT. Its translation: CASSPDRKIANEKLFF. The rearrangement uses TRBV5-8 and TRBJ1-4, with a weak D call TRBD1 (6 bases). The CDR3 is 16 amino acids. CDR1 is SGHTS, CDR2 YDEGEE, per germline. Between the trimmed V and J ends, which lost 4 bases and 3 bases, there was a span of 16 bases.

The gene calls are TRBV10-3 and TRBJ2-7; no clear D. Germline V lookup: CDR1 ENHRY, CDR2 SYGVKD. V lost 4 bases to trimming and J lost 1 base, with 11 bases between them. The CDR3 loop spans 14 amino acids. CDR3 loop: CAISVARQSYEQYF. The CDR3 DNA reads as TGTGCCATCAGTGTGGCCAGGCAGTCCTACGAGCAGTACTTC.

V usage is TRBV5-1 and J usage is TRBJ1-2; no firm D call. Germline-derived CDR1 and CDR2 are SGHRS and YFSETQ. The CDR3 is 13 amino acids. V lost 1 base and J lost 6, with 10 bases in between. CDR3 loop: CASSLTFRDGYTF. CDR3 sequence (DNA): TGCGCCAGCAGCTTGACCTTTCGGGATGGCTACACCTTC.